A selection of T cell receptor beta chains follows, all from one sample in a study of neurological immune-mediated disorders. TCRdb called the 5' RACE reads again in MiXCR, with one record for every CDR3 protein. The sample shows almost 30,000 distinct CDR3 sequences, 12% of them seen only once. Sequencing was done on a sample of PBMCs. These receptor sequences come from a woman between 55 and 75 years old in good health. The CDR3 runs from the conserved cysteine through the conserved F or W. The order of the fields is J gene, clone size, V gene, D gene, CDR3 DNA, CDR3 protein. The D gene is left open where the match is weak. Size values are once, few and many counts, or a class for expanded clones, and some rows have none.

>TRBJ2-1|few|TRBV10-3|NA
TGTGCCATCAGTGAGTCGCGGGGGCGGAATGAGCAGTTCTTC
CAISESRGRNEQFF
>TRBJ1-2|NA|TRBV24-1|NA
TGTGCCACCCGCGTTCAGCGGACGGATTATGGCTACAACTTC
CATRVQRTDYGYNF
>TRBJ2-7|many|TRBV5-1|TRBD1
TGCGCCAGCAGTGCAGGGGGCACAAACGAGCAGTACTTC
CASSAGGTNEQYF
>TRBJ1-2|NA|TRBV27|TRBD1
TGTGCCAGCAGTGCTCTACCGGGACAGGGGACAATCATCTATGGCTACACCTTC
CASSALPGQGTIIYGYTF
>TRBJ2-7|many|TRBV29-1|NA
TGCAGCGTTTCCGAAGGGCCCGATGATCCCTACGAGCAGTACTTC
CSVSEGPDDPYEQYF
>TRBJ2-7|many|TRBV28|TRBD1
TGTGCCAGCAGTCCAGGGACAGGGGGGTCCTACGAGCAGTACTTC
CASSPGTGGSYEQYF
>TRBJ2-1|many|TRBV5-1|NA
TGCGCCAGCAGCTTGGATGGGGGGCTTTACAATGAGCAGTTCTTC
CASSLDGGLYNEQFF
>TRBJ1-2|NA|TRBV5-1|NA
TGCGCCAGCAGCACCGGACAGTGTGCCTTTGGCTACACCTTC
CASSTGQCAFGYTF
>TRBJ1-1|many|TRBV19|NA
TGTGCCAGTAGTATGGGGCCGAACACTGAAGCTTTCTTT
CASSMGPNTEAFF
>TRBJ2-5|many|TRBV3-1|NA
TGTGCCAGCAGCCAAACAGGCGAAGAGACCCAGTACTTC
CASSQTGEETQYF
>TRBJ2-1|many|TRBV5-5|NA
TGTGCCAGCAGACGGGACCGAGGGAATGAGCAGTTCTTC
CASRRDRGNEQFF
>TRBJ1-5|many|TRBV6-5|NA
TGTGCCAGCAGTTACAGGGCAGGTTTCAATCAGCCCCAGCATTTT
CASSYRAGFNQPQHF
>TRBJ1-4|many|TRBV12-3/TRBV12-4|TRBD1
TGTGCCAGCAGCCCAGGGACAGGCGTTAATGAAAAACTGTTTTTT
CASSPGTGVNEKLFF
>TRBJ2-2|many|TRBV6-1|TRBD2
TGTGCCAGCAGTGCAAGGACTAGCGGGAACACCGGGGAGCTGTTTTTT
CASSARTSGNTGELFF
>TRBJ1-2|many|TRBV5-1|NA
TGCGCCAGCAGCTTGGAGGGATCGCCCCGGGGTTATGACTATGGCTACACCTTC
CASSLEGSPRGYDYGYTF
>TRBJ2-1|many|TRBV29-1|NA
TGCAGCGTTGCCGGACAGCTATACAATGAGCAGTTCTTC
CSVAGQLYNEQFF
>TRBJ2-1|NA|TRBV20-1|NA
TGCAGTGCTAGAGTTCTGGGGATCCGCCACAATGAGCAGTTCTTC
CSARVLGIRHNEQFF
>TRBJ2-5|many|TRBV2|NA
TGTGCCAGCAGTACCCGGGCCAAAGAGACCCAGTACTTC
CASSTRAKETQYF
>TRBJ2-7|many|TRBV5-1|TRBD1
TGCGCCAGCAGCACCGGGACAGGGGCCTACGAGCAGTACTTC
CASSTGTGAYEQYF
>TRBJ2-7|many|TRBV6-5|TRBD1
TGTGCCAGCAGTACCCGACGGACAGGGCCCAGCGAGCAGTACTTC
CASSTRRTGPSEQYF
>TRBJ2-7|many|TRBV6-1|NA
TGTGCCAGGAACAGGGATGTCTACGAGCAGTACTTC
CARNRDVYEQYF
>TRBJ2-1|few|TRBV6-1|TRBD2
TGTGCCAGCAGTGAAGCTAGCGGGGGGGCCAATGAGCAGTTCTTC
CASSEASGGANEQFF
>TRBJ2-7|many|TRBV7-6|NA
TGTGCCAGCAGCTTAGGAGCGGCTAGCTTATACTTC
CASSLGAASLYF
>TRBJ2-1|medium-sized|TRBV6-1|TRBD2
TGTGCCAGCAGTGAAGCGTTAGCGGGGGGGCCGAATGAGCAGTTCTTC
CASSEALAGGPNEQFF
>TRBJ1-5|many|TRBV6-2/TRBV6-3|TRBD1
TGTGCCAGCAGTTACCAACCCCCAGGGGGTAACAATCAGCCCCAGCATTTT
CASSYQPPGGNNQPQHF
>TRBJ1-2|many|TRBV28|TRBD1
TGTGCCAGCAGTTCATCAGCCGGGACAGGGCAAAACTATGGCTACACCTTC
CASSSSAGTGQNYGYTF
>TRBJ2-1|many|TRBV12-3/TRBV12-4|NA
TGTGCCAGCAGTTTAGGAGGTGGGGGATATACCTACAATGAGCAGTTCTTC
CASSLGGGGYTYNEQFF
>TRBJ2-7|many|TRBV7-9|TRBD1
TGTGCCAGCAGCTTAGGGGACAGGGGGCCTTACGAGCAGTACTTC
CASSLGDRGPYEQYF
>TRBJ2-7|many|TRBV5-1|TRBD1
TGCGCCAGCAGCTTGTTACCAGGGGGACCATCCGAGCAGTACTTC
CASSLLPGGPSEQYF
>TRBJ1-6|many|TRBV28|NA
TGTGCCAGCAGCCGTACCCGGGGGGAATCACCCCTCCACTTT
CASSRTRGESPLHF
>TRBJ1-1|many|TRBV12-3/TRBV12-4|TRBD1
TGTGCCAGCAGTCCCAGGACAGGGACGAACACTGAAGCTTTCTTT
CASSPRTGTNTEAFF
>TRBJ2-5|many|TRBV20-1|NA
TGCAGTGCTAGACAGGGGCAGACCCAGTACTTC
CSARQGQTQYF
>TRBJ2-3|many|TRBV5-1|TRBD1
TGCGCCAGCAGCTTGGCCGGGACAGGGGTCACAGATACGCAGTATTTT
CASSLAGTGVTDTQYF
>TRBJ2-5|many|TRBV20-1|TRBD2
TGCAGTGCCCCCCCCGGGGGGGCGGAGACCCAGTACTTC
CSAPPGGAETQYF
>TRBJ2-1|many|TRBV7-9|NA
TGTGCCAGCAGCAAAAGCGTTAACCGGGGGGCCTTGAGCTCCTACAATGAGCAGTTCTTC
CASSKSVNRGALSSYNEQFF
>TRBJ2-7|many|TRBV11-1|TRBD2
TGTGCCAGCAGCTTAGGGGCCAGCGGGGGCTACGAGCAGTACTTC
CASSLGASGGYEQYF
>TRBJ2-2|medium-sized|TRBV5-1|TRBD2
TGCGCCAGCAGCTTGGGGACTAGCGGCGGGGAGCTGTTTTTT
CASSLGTSGGELFF